The 20 T cell receptor beta chains below come from one sample, sequenced in a study of long-term antiretroviral therapy in people with HIV. Researchers ran immunoSEQ v3.0 at survey level. Produced via immunoSEQ multiplex PCR; TCRdb's table is partial and in-frame only. The sample lists about 36,000 clones; around three quarters were seen once. The sequencing used unsorted PBMCs, collected 3.4 years after starting antiretroviral therapy. The receptors derive from a young man with HIV.

This chain connects TRBV19 to TRBJ1-5; 9 nucleotides line up with TRBD1. Trimming cost V 4 bases and J 2 bases; bases outside gene matches: 9. The CDR3 runs 17 residues. Germline CDR1 is LNHDA and CDR2 is SQIVND (reference sequence). CDR3 nucleotides: TGTGCCAGTAGTACCCTCCAACAGGGGGCTGGCAATCAGCCCCAGCATTTT. Protein sequence: CASSTLQQGAGNQPQHF. The variable domain in full, completed from reference TRBV19 and TRBJ1-5, reads DGGITQSPKYLFRKEGQNVTLSCEQNLNHDAMYWYRQDPGQGLRLIYYSQIVNDFQKGDIAEGYSVSREKKESFPLTVTSAQKNPTAFYLCASSTLQQGAGNQPQHFGDGTRLSIL.

This clone was detected only a few times. This chain uses TRBV19 with TRBJ2-1; 10 nucleotides agree with TRBD1. Germline assignment: CDR1 LNHDA and CDR2 SQIVND (reference sequence). V lost 4 bases and J lost 3; bases outside the gene matches: 3. The CDR3 extends over 15 amino acids. CDR3: CASSTTGGGYNEQFF. CDR3 nucleotides: TGTGCCAGTAGTACGACAGGGGGCGGCTACAATGAGCAGTTCTTC.

This clone was counted a few times. The rearrangement uses TRBV11-2 and TRBJ2-1; 7 bases line up with TRBD2. The J segment lost 9 bases and the V segment lost 4 bases, leaving 15 bases of the junction unmatched. CDR3 length: 16 residues. CDR1 and CDR2 (germline): SGHAT, FQNNGV. CDR3: CASSSQRTRSGSEQFF. Written as DNA, the CDR3 is TGTGCCAGCAGCTCCCAAAGGACTAGGTCGGGGAGTGAGCAGTTCTTC.

J is TRBJ2-7 and V is TRBV6-6, with D possibly TRBD2 on 6 matching bases. CDR1 is MNHNY, CDR2 SVGAGI, per germline (reference sequence). This CDR3 region has 11 residues. Between the trimmed V and J ends, which lost 8 bases and 2 bases, there was a span of 7 bases. CDR3 DNA: TGTGCCAGCGGGGAGGCCTACGAGCAGTACTTC. Translating it yields CASGEAYEQYF.

The rearrangement joins TRBV7-2 to TRBJ2-7, with 9 bases that match TRBD2. Per germline, CDR1 SGHTA and CDR2 FQGNSA. V lost 1 base and J lost 5; bases outside the gene matches: 6. The CDR3 runs 15 residues. The CDR3 loop is CASSLEGGRAHEQYF. Here the CDR3 DNA reads TGTGCCAGCAGCTTAGAGGGCGGGAGGGCCCACGAGCAGTACTTC.

The chain couples TRBV28 to TRBJ1-2, with TRBD1 matching over 9 bases. This CDR3 contains 14 residues. V lost 5 bases to trimming and J lost 5 bases; unmatched junction nucleotides: 6. Looked up from germline, CDR1 is MDHEN and CDR2 is SYDVKM. The CDR3 nucleotides are TGTGCCAGCAGTATCCGACAGGGGGGATATGGCTACACCTTC. Protein product: CASSIRQGGYGYTF.

There are a few counts of this clone. The J gene is TRBJ1-5, the V gene TRBV19, with 7 bases matching TRBD1. Unmatched junction bases numbered 9, after V lost 6 bases and J lost 7 bases. The CDR3 is 14 residues long. From germline, CDR1 is LNHDA and CDR2 SQIVND (reference sequence). This CDR3 is CASRIRQGGQPQHF. CDR3 coding DNA: TGTGCCAGTAGGATCAGACAGGGCGGGCAGCCCCAGCATTTT.

The J gene is TRBJ1-1, the V gene TRBV6-5; 7 bases fit TRBD1. CDR1 and CDR2 (germline): MNHEY, SVGAGI. CDR3 length: 15 amino acids. The V segment lost 3 bases and the J segment 4 bases; nucleotides outside the gene matches: 8. CDR3 amino acids: CASSYGGQYRTEAFF. The CDR3 bases are TGTGCCAGCAGTTATGGGGGACAGTATCGCACTGAAGCTTTCTTT.

The chain uses TRBV10-3 and TRBJ2-2; D call uncertain. The V gene lost 6 bases and the J gene lost 3 bases, with 5 bases spanning the gap. Germline V gene lookup returns CDR1 ENHRY and CDR2 SYGVKD. This CDR3 has 12 residues. Here the CDR3 DNA reads TGTGCCATCAGAAGAGACACCGGGGAGCTGTTTTTT. Translated, it gives CAIRRDTGELFF.

The chain combines TRBV7-2 with TRBJ2-5, with a weak D call TRBD2 (5 bases). Looked up from germline, CDR1 is SGHTA and CDR2 is FQGNSA. This CDR3 region has 15 residues. Trimming cost V 5 bases and J 1 base, with 14 bases left between them. CDR3 loop: CASSRQLGGQETQYF. The CDR3 DNA reads TGTGCCAGCAGCCGCCAACTAGGAGGCCAAGAGACCCAGTACTTC.

This clone was seen once. V usage is TRBV14 and J usage is TRBJ2-3, with unresolved D. Trimming pared 1 base from V and 4 bases from J, leaving 3 bases between. This CDR3 contains 12 residues. CDR1 is SGHDN and CDR2 is FVKESK in the germline V gene. CDR3 DNA sequence: TGTGCCAGCAGCCAAGTTTCAGATACGCAGTATTTT. As protein: CASSQVSDTQYF. Using reference TRBV14 and TRBJ2-3 for the parts outside the CDR3, the full variable domain is EAGVTQFPSHSVIEKGQTVTLRCDPISGHDNLYWYRRVMGKEIKFLLHFVKESKQDESGMPNNRFLAERTGGTYSTLKVQPAELEDSGVYFCASSQVSDTQYFGPGTRLTVL.

V is TRBV4-1 and J is TRBJ2-2, with TRBD2 matching over 7 bases. V was clipped by 1 base and J by 7 bases; unmatched bases: 9. The CDR3 sequence is 16 residues long. Germline-derived CDR1 and CDR2 are MGHRA and YSYEKL. The CDR3 region has the DNA TGCGCCAGCAGCCAAGGGGTGGGAGGGCCCGTCGGGGAGCTGTTTTTT. Its translation is CASSQGVGGPVGELFF.

This clone showed up just once. V gene TRBV7-8 combines with J gene TRBJ2-7, with 8 bases that match TRBD2. CDR1 SGHVS and CDR2 FQNEAQ come from the germline V gene. J was trimmed by 2 bases and V by 4 bases; bases with no gene match: 4. There are 14 residues in the CDR3. CDR3 nucleotide sequence: TGTGCCAGCAGCTATAGCGGGACTCCCTACGAGCAGTACTTC. This sequence encodes CASSYSGTPYEQYF.

The chain carries TRBV10-3 and TRBJ2-7; no definite D call. Trimming took 0 bases from V and 5 from J, leaving 20 bases between them. Germline CDR1 reads ENHRY; CDR2 reads SYGVKD. This CDR3 spans 17 amino acids. The CDR3: CAISESPIRYPSHEQYF. The CDR3 DNA reads TGTGCCATCAGTGAGTCGCCAATTCGTTACCCCAGCCACGAGCAGTACTTC.

The J gene is TRBJ2-7, the V gene TRBV2; D ambiguous. This CDR3 is built from 13 residues. Germline CDR1 and CDR2: SNHLY and FYNNEI. Trimming shortened V by 5 bases and J by 4 bases, and 12 bases separated the two germline ends. The CDR3 loop is CASSSRPDYEQYF. The CDR3 coding sequence is TGTGCCAGCAGTTCCCGGCCCGATTACGAGCAGTACTTC.

The CDR3 DNA follows: TGTGCCGGATCATGGGCAGATACGCAGTATTTT. This codes for CAGSWADTQYF. The V gene is TRBV30, the J gene TRBJ2-3; D unresolved. CDR1 GTSNPN and CDR2 SVGIG come from the germline V gene (reference sequence). Trimming cost V 8 bases and J 4 bases, with 10 bases left between them. The CDR3 has 11 residues. Combining the CDR3 with reference TRBV30 and TRBJ2-3 gives the whole variable domain SQTIHQWPATLVQPVGSPLSLECTVEGTSNPNLYWYRQAAGRGLQLLFYSVGIGQISSEVPQNLSASRPQDRQFILSSKKLLLSDSGFYLCAGSWADTQYFGPGTRLTVL.

The J gene is TRBJ1-4, the V gene TRBV7-9, with D uncertain. CDR1 and CDR2 from the germline V gene are SEHNR and FQNEAQ (reference sequence). Trimming took off 1 base at V and 5 bases at J, with 14 bases between the two ends. The CDR3 is 16 residues long. The CDR3 DNA reads TGTGCCAGCAGCTTAGGCATGACACCCCTCAATGAAAAACTGTTTTTT. Its protein product is CASSLGMTPLNEKLFF.

The rearrangement uses TRBV18 and TRBJ2-7; D remains ambiguous. Looked up from germline, CDR1 is KGHSH and CDR2 is LQKENI. The CDR3 has 12 amino acids. Trimming removed 4 bases from V and 3 bases from J, with 7 bases in between. CDR3 in DNA: TGTGCCAGCTCACTGGACCTCTACGAGCAGTACTTC. It translates to CASSLDLYEQYF. The full variable domain, rest sourced from reference TRBV18 and TRBJ2-7, is NAGVMQNPRHLVRRRGQEARLRCSPMKGHSHVYWYRQLPEEGLKFMVYLQKENIIDESGMPKERFSAEFPKEGPSILRIQQVVRGDSAAYFCASSLDLYEQYFGPGTRLTVT.

This chain joins TRBV5-5 and TRBJ1-2, with 8 bases identical to TRBD1. The germline V gene has CDR1 SGHKS and CDR2 YYEKEE (reference sequence). The CDR3 has 15 residues. V shed 2 bases, J shed 4 bases, and the junction held 7 bases outside the gene matches. DNA for the CDR3: TGTGCCAGCAGCTTTAATGGACAGGGAATCTATGGCTACACCTTC. This sequence encodes CASSFNGQGIYGYTF.

The chain employs TRBV19 and TRBJ2-2; a weak D match, TRBD1 (5 bases). Germline V CDR1 and CDR2: LNHDA, SQIVND (reference sequence). There are 17 residues in the CDR3. Trimming took 5 bases from V and 1 from J, leaving 17 bases between them. The CDR3: CASSLVPSTGNTGELFF. The CDR3 DNA sequence: TGTGCCAGTAGTCTGGTTCCTTCAACAGGGAACACCGGGGAGCTGTTTTTT.